This TCR beta chain derives from a study of T cell responses to AZD1222 COVID-19 vaccine (dated by TCRdb to the early 2020s). Background on the whole study: A total of just over 230 trial participants underwent TCR sequencing, of whom 207 had received two doses of AZD1222 and some 25 had received two doses of the MenACWY control vaccine. Enrollment into the trials was organized by age into subgroups of 18-55, 56-69 and 70-plus years, and those subgroups contained approximately 150, 30 and 60 TCR-sequenced participants, respectively.

V loses 4 bases of germline sequence and J loses 0 bases, and the interval between the two ends is 7 bases. The germline V gene supplies CDR1 MGHRA and CDR2 YSYEKL. Taken from cysteine to phenylalanine, the CDR3 has 14 residues. Solely the CDR3 DNA is kept, with 42 bases framed from the first base. Turning to this clone: No cognate antigen has been identified for it. The sample holds no much larger clone one base away, and base qualities are not on file.

The CDR3 regions of human TCRbeta chains were analyzed by immunosequencing. The paper's data handling went like this. TCRs in the repertoires were compared against a reference library of SARS-CoV-2-specific TCRs that had been generated with the MIRA antigen-specificity platform. Breadth meant the fraction of unique TCRs that were SARS-CoV-2-associated, whereas depth meant the fraction of total T cells that were SARS-CoV-2-associated. Using the MIRA data, each spike-specific TCR was mapped to the spike region that the TCR reacts to and placed in a CD4 or CD8 class. Log10-transformed breadth and depth values were compared by one-way ANOVA with Sidak's multiple comparisons tests. Drawn from immuneACCESS, this table holds only the in-frame rearrangements with V and J called that TCRdb kept. Clones are partly lost; checked studies trace under half to an unresolved V gene and leave the rest unexplained. That table is the source of V, J and clone size, and D and trimming were worked out from the DNA. The sample records 95,000 to 100,000 clones, approximately 91% of which are singletons. Clones ranked in the top ten supply more than 15% of the sample.

The intended sense of this specimen's time point label: about 28 days (+/-7) after the second vaccine dose. AZD1222 recipients with second doses at about 4 weeks or about 12 weeks were pooled, because spike-specific TCR depth and breadth did not differ between schedules. Vaccinee samples came from UK trials COV001 and COV002, including a single-blind randomized controlled phase 2/3 trial of AZD1222 (ChAdOx1 nCoV-19) in healthy adults. For TCRbeta chain sequencing, PBMC samples from trial participants were taken at day 0 and at day 28 after the second dose. Overall study outcomes, separate from this receptor: The whole spike protein was spanned by vaccine-associated CD4 TCRs, and dominant responses were seen in regions 160-218 and 743-854. Because no samples from the day 14 peak response were available, repertoires could be characterized only after the peak T cell response. Participants were mostly white British, with more females than males. The authors suggested clonal diversity may have been underestimated. Reportedly, close to half of the unique spike-specific TCRs recognized epitopes lying outside the regions that are mutated in the B.1.351 and B.1.1.7 variants. In the small 56-69-year group, the increase in depth fell short of significance, most likely because of low power. After two AZD1222 doses, both the breadth and the depth of spike-specific TCRs were significantly higher than at day 0 and than in MenACWY recipients. Only a handful of AZD1222 recipients were SARS-CoV-2 seropositive at baseline, limiting conclusions about previously exposed vaccinees.

The sequenced sample was peripheral blood, obtained 28 days after the second AZD1222 dose. The sequence derives from an adult who received the AZD1222 COVID-19 vaccine. This receptor chain uses TRBV4-1 and TRBJ2-1; TRBD2 is a possible D gene, resting on 5 matching bases. The sequenced DNA is TGCGCCAGCAGCCTGGGGAGCTCCTACAATGAGCAGTTCTTC. Its amino acids are CASSLGSSYNEQFF.